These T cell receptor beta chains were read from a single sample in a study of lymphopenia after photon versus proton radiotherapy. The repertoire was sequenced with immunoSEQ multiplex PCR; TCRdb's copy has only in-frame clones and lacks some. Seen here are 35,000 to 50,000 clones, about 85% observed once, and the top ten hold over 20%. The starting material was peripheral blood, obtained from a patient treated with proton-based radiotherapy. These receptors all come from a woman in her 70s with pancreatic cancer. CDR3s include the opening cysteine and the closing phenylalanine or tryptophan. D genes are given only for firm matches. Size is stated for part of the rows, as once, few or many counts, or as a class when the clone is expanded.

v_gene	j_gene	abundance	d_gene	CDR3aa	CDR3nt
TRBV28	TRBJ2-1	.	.	CASSSLDRTNEQFF	TGTGCCAGCAGTTCATTAGACAGGACCAATGAGCAGTTCTTC
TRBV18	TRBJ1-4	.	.	CASSPLGRANEKLFF	TGTGCCAGCTCACCTCTGGGCAGGGCCAATGAAAAACTGTTTTTT
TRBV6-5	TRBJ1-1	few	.	CASSYRGVGSTEAFF	TGTGCCAGCAGTTATAGAGGCGTCGGGAGCACTGAAGCTTTCTTT
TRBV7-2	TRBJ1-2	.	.	CASSSLTLRGYYGYTF	TGTGCCAGCAGTTCCCTGACACTGAGGGGATACTATGGCTACACCTTC
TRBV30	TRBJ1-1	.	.	CAWRRSNTEAFF	TGTGCCTGGAGGAGGTCGAACACTGAAGCTTTCTTT
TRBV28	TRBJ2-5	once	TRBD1	CASGTGYGLENF	TGTGCCAGCGGGACAGGGTACGGGCTTGAGAACTTC
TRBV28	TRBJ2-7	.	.	CASSFSPSYEQYF	TGTGCCAGCAGTTTTTCCCCCAGCTACGAGCAGTACTTC
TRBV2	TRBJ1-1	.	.	CASRYDRNTEAFF	TGTGCCAGCAGGTATGACAGGAACACTGAAGCTTTCTTT
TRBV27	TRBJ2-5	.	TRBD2	CASRFGGVQETQYF	TGTGCCAGCAGGTTCGGGGGGGTACAAGAGACCCAGTACTTC
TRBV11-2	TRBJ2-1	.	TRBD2	CASSFLASGSIDEQFF	TGTGCCAGCAGCTTCCTAGCTAGCGGGAGCATCGATGAGCAGTTCTTC
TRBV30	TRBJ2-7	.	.	CAWSVGRATYEQYF	TGTGCCTGGAGTGTTGGCAGGGCGACTTACGAGCAGTACTTC
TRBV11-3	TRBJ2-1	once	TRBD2	CASSLATSGRNEQFF	TGTGCCAGCAGCTTGGCGACTAGCGGGAGGAATGAGCAGTTCTTC
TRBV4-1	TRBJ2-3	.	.	CASSQESGHFSTDTQYF	TGCGCCAGCAGCCAAGAATCCGGGCATTTTAGCACAGATACGCAGTATTTT
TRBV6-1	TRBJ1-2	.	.	CASSELKVVGGYTF	TGTGCCAGCAGTGAACTGAAGGTAGTCGGAGGCTACACCTTC
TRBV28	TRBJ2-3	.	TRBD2	CASSPRLAGVRADTQYF	TGTGCCAGCAGTCCCCGACTAGCGGGAGTTCGGGCAGATACGCAGTATTTT
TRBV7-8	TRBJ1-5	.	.	CASSFLGAGNQPQHF	TGTGCCAGCAGCTTCTTGGGCGCGGGCAATCAGCCCCAGCATTTT
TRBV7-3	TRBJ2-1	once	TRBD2	CASSLESSGRPYEQFF	TGTGCCAGCAGCTTAGAGTCCAGCGGGAGGCCCTATGAGCAGTTCTTC
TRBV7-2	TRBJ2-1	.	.	CASSLALTGNEQFF	TGTGCCAGCAGCTTAGCCCTGACAGGCAATGAGCAGTTCTTC
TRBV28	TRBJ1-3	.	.	CASSFSSGGSGNTIYF	TGTGCCAGCAGTTTCTCCTCGGGGGGCTCTGGAAACACCATATATTTT
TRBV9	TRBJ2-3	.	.	CASSVLPGGQGADTQYF	TGTGCCAGCAGCGTACTACCAGGGGGGCAAGGGGCAGATACGCAGTATTTT
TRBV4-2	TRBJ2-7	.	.	CASSQDGVTYEQYF	TGTGCCAGCAGCCAAGACGGGGTTACCTACGAGCAGTACTTC
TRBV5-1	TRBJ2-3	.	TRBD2	CASRDSGSGTDTQYF	TGCGCCAGCAGGGATAGCGGGAGTGGCACAGATACGCAGTATTTT
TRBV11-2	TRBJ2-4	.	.	CASSPPAGNIQYF	TGTGCCAGCAGTCCCCCGGCAGGAAACATTCAGTACTTC
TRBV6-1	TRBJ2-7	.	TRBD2	CASSEALGLVPYEQYF	TGTGCCAGCAGTGAAGCGCTAGGACTAGTCCCCTACGAGCAGTACTTC
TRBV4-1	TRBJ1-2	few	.	CASSQEFGSVYGYTF	TGCGCCAGCAGCCAAGAATTCGGGTCCGTCTATGGCTACACCTTC
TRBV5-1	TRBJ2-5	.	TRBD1	CASSLATGLQETQYF	TGCGCCAGCAGCTTGGCGACAGGGTTGCAAGAGACCCAGTACTTC
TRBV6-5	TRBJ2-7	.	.	CASDLGNGEQYF	TGTGCCAGCGATCTCGGAAATGGCGAGCAGTACTTC
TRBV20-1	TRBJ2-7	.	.	CSAAISDEQYF	TGCAGTGCTGCTATTAGTGACGAGCAGTACTTC
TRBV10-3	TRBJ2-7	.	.	CATTNRDHNYEQYF	TGTGCCACGACCAACAGGGACCATAACTACGAGCAGTACTTC
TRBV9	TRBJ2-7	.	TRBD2	CASSVSSGISYEQYF	TGTGCCAGCAGCGTTTCTAGCGGGATATCCTACGAGCAGTACTTC
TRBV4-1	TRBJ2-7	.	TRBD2	CASSRINSLAVPYEQYF	TGCGCCAGCAGCCGGATCAACTCACTAGCGGTCCCCTACGAGCAGTACTTC
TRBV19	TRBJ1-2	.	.	CASSIGAAIGYTF	TGTGCCAGTAGTATAGGGGCGGCCATCGGCTACACCTTC
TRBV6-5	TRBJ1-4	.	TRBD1	CASSPPGQTNEKLFF	TGTGCCAGCAGCCCACCGGGACAGACGAATGAAAAACTGTTTTTT
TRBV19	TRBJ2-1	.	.	CASARGGGPVSFF	TGTGCCAGTGCGCGAGGTGGGGGGCCGGTGTCGTTCTTC
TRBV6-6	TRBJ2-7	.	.	CASRRTRVDEQYF	TGTGCCAGCAGGAGGACTCGGGTCGACGAGCAGTACTTC
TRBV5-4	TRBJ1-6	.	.	CASSLQGRPLHF	TGTGCCAGCAGCCTACAGGGTCGACCCCTCCACTTT
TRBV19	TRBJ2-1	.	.	CASGPLDGNEQFF	TGTGCCAGCGGGCCGCTAGACGGCAATGAGCAGTTCTTC
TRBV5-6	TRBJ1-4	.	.	CASSSDRTAFEKLFF	TGTGCCAGCAGCTCCGACCGGACAGCTTTTGAAAAACTGTTTTTT
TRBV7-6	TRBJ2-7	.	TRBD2	CASSSLAGPPGEQYF	TGTGCCAGCAGCTCACTAGCGGGTCCTCCGGGAGAGCAGTACTTC
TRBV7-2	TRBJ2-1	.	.	CASSQKRKDYNEQFF	TGTGCCAGCAGCCAAAAGAGAAAAGATTACAATGAGCAGTTCTTC
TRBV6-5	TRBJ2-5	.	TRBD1	CASRQGQLPLEQYF	TGTGCCAGCAGACAGGGACAGCTGCCTCTAGAGCAGTACTTC
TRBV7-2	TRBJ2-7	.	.	CASSLAGVTGEYEQYF	TGTGCCAGCAGCTTAGCGGGGGTCACGGGGGAGTACGAGCAGTACTTC
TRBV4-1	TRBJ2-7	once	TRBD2	CASSQEEAGLYEQYF	TGCGCCAGCAGCCAAGAAGAAGCGGGACTCTACGAGCAGTACTTC
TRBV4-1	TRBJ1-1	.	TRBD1	CASSQDRGDRGTEAFF	TGCGCCAGCAGCCAAGATAGGGGTGACAGGGGAACTGAAGCTTTCTTT
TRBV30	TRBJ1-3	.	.	CAWSVIQKDTIYF	TGTGCCTGGAGTGTAATTCAAAAGGACACCATATATTTT
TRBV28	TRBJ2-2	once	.	CASSWNGPNTGELFF	TGTGCCAGCAGTTGGAACGGGCCAAACACCGGGGAGCTGTTTTTT
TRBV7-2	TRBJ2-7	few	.	CASSLRPGEQYF	TGTGCCAGCAGCTTACGTCCGGGCGAGCAGTACTTC
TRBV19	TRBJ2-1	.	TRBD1	CASSRAGGVDNEQFF	TGTGCCAGTAGTAGGGCAGGGGGCGTGGACAATGAGCAGTTCTTC
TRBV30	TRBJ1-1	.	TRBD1	CAWNRGPTEAFF	TGTGCCTGGAACAGGGGGCCCACTGAAGCTTTCTTT
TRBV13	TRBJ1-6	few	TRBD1	CASSLGPDRGASPLHF	TGTGCCAGCAGCCTAGGGCCCGACAGGGGTGCTTCACCCCTCCACTTT
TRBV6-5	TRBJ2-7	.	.	CASSYSGRTNEQYF	TGTGCCAGCAGTTACTCGGGCCGAACCAACGAGCAGTACTTC
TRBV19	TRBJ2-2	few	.	CASSISQGTGELFF	TGTGCCAGTAGTATCTCCCAGGGCACCGGGGAGCTGTTTTTT
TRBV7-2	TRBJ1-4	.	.	CASSLSGSNEKLFF	TGTGCCAGCAGCTTATCCGGGAGTAATGAAAAACTGTTTTTT
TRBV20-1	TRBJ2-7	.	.	CSAHFRAEQYF	TGCAGTGCGCATTTTCGGGCAGAGCAGTACTTC
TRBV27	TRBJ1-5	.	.	CASSQRGPQPQHF	TGTGCCAGCAGTCAAAGGGGACCTCAGCCCCAGCATTTT
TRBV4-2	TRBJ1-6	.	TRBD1	CASSPGQGARRDSPLHF	TGTGCCAGCAGCCCGGGACAGGGGGCGCGAAGGGATTCACCCCTCCACTTT
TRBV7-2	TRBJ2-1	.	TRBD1	CASSYPTGASISYNEQFF	TGTGCCAGCAGCTACCCGACAGGGGCCAGCATCTCCTACAATGAGCAGTTCTTC
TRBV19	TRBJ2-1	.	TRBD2	CASSIGTGGPIEQFF	TGTGCCAGTAGTATAGGAACGGGAGGGCCCATTGAGCAGTTCTTC